This TCR beta chain originates from a study of T cell repertoires in cytomegalovirus infection. Study-wide background: The authors relied on CMV epitopes, both recently identified HLA-C-restricted and well-studied HLA-B-restricted.

TCRdb re-analysed the reads in MiXCR, keeping a single row per CDR3 protein. The table has under 850,000 distinct CDR3 sequences, around 30% seen once. Trimming pared 5 bases from V and 7 bases from J, leaving 17 bases between. The CDR3 extends over 15 amino acids. From germline, CDR1 is SGHTA and CDR2 FQGNSA. Notes on this clonotype: Antigen specificity is unknown.

This sample comprised cultured PBMCs, obtained from culture after CMV antigen stimulation. This rearrangement joins TRBV7-2 to TRBJ1-4; possibly TRBD1 for D (5 bases). The clonotype was recovered from a human donor in good health (CMV status not recorded). Some clones in this sample may be carry-over from other donors' samples. The chain's CDR3 is CASSENPGRSEKLFF. Here the CDR3 DNA reads TGTGCCAGCAGCGAAAACCCGGGACGTAGTGAAAAACTGTTTTTT.